This TCR beta chain was retrieved from a study of CD8+ T cells in alopecia areata. Study information: The study gave treated patients oral tofacitinib at 5 to 10 mg twice daily.

The CDR3 extends over 16 amino acids. Germline V gene data show CDR1 as SQVTM and CDR2 as ANQGSEA. The V end lost 1 base, the J end lost 2 bases, and 17 bases lay between the germline ends. It was cDNA, reverse transcribed from extracted RNA, that served as the sequencing template. The repertoire was sequenced with immunoSEQ multiplex PCR; TCRdb's copy has only in-frame clones and lacks some. The sample records about 290,000 clones, roughly 60% being singletons. The treatment here: oral pan-JAK inhibitor, 5-10 mg twice daily. The gene calls are TRBV29-1 and TRBJ1-1, with a tentative D call TRBD1 (6 bases). The sample in question was CD4+ T cells sorted from blood, obtained at week 24, from a patient treated with tofacitinib. The sequence came from a human donor with alopecia areata. The CDR3 sequence is CSVEVPLAGVNTEAFF. Here the CDR3 DNA reads TGCAGCGTTGAAGTACCCCTGGCAGGGGTTAACACTGAAGCTTTCTTT.